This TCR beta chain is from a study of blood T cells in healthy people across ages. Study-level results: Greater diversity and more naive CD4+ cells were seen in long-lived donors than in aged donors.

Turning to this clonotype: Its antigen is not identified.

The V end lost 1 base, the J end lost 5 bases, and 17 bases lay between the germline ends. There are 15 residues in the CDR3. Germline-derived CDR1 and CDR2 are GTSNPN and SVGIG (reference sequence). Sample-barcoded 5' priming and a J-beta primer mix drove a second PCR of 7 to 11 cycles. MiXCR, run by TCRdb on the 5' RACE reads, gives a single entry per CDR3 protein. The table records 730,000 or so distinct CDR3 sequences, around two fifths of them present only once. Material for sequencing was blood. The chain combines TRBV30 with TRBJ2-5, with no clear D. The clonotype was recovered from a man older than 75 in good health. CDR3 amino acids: CAWSATQSSVETQYF. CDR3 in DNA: TGTGCCTGGAGTGCTACCCAGTCGTCGGTGGAGACCCAGTACTTC.